Listed below are T cell receptor beta chains from one sample, sequenced in a study of a mutant IDH1 vaccine in newly diagnosed glioma. Their antigens remain unidentified. Method: immunoSEQ multiplex PCR; TCRdb's copy keeps in-frame clones and lacks some. The sample has 50,000 to 70,000 clones, over 80% seen once; the top ten hold 3% to 3.5%. The sequencing used PBMCs, collected from a glioma patient whose treatment included an IDH1 peptide vaccine. The receptors derive from a woman aged 50 to 65 with glioma. Both conserved end residues are part of each CDR3. A D gene is named only where the DNA matches it firmly.

J gene: TRBJ1-6
V gene: TRBV7-9
D gene: -
CDR3 protein: CASSLDQGGGNSPLHF

J gene: TRBJ1-1
V gene: TRBV18
D gene: -
CDR3 protein: CASSPSGAVNTEAFF

J gene: TRBJ1-4
V gene: TRBV6-5
D gene: -
CDR3 protein: CASSYSPRPTNEKLFF

J gene: TRBJ2-3
V gene: TRBV7-2
D gene: -
CDR3 protein: CASSPRGSGLIDTQYF

J gene: TRBJ2-5
V gene: TRBV9
D gene: TRBD1
CDR3 protein: CASSVGRTGTIETQYF

J gene: TRBJ1-2
V gene: TRBV7-2
D gene: TRBD1
CDR3 protein: CASSLDSGLVRGRNGYTF

J gene: TRBJ1-2
V gene: TRBV18
D gene: -
CDR3 protein: CASSPRTDYGYTF

J gene: TRBJ2-5
V gene: TRBV5-6
D gene: TRBD2
CDR3 protein: CASSRGLEGETQYF

J gene: TRBJ1-5
V gene: TRBV19
D gene: -
CDR3 protein: CASSIEGANQPQHF

J gene: TRBJ2-3
V gene: TRBV5-4
D gene: -
CDR3 protein: CASGAGGVSTDTQYF

J gene: TRBJ1-1
V gene: TRBV14
D gene: TRBD1
CDR3 protein: CASSQVPGGVLEAFF

J gene: TRBJ2-7
V gene: TRBV7-2
D gene: -
CDR3 protein: CASSRNLVIGRYEQYF

J gene: TRBJ1-2
V gene: TRBV29-1
D gene: -
CDR3 protein: CSVDAGLGGYTF

J gene: TRBJ2-1
V gene: TRBV30
D gene: -
CDR3 protein: CAWAAGQGTYNEQFF

J gene: TRBJ2-7
V gene: TRBV4-1
D gene: -
CDR3 protein: CASSQDRGGYEQYF

J gene: TRBJ1-2
V gene: TRBV27
D gene: -
CDR3 protein: CASSFRGHDYGYTF